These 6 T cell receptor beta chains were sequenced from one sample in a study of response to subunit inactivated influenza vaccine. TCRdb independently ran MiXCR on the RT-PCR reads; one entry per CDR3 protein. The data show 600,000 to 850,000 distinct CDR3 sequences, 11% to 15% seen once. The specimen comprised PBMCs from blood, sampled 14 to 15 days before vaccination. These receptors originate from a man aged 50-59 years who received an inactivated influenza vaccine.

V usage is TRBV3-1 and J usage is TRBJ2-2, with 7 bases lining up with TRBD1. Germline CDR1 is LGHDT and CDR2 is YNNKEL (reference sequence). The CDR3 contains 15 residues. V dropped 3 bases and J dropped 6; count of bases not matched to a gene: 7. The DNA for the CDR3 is TGTGCCAGCAGCCAGCCAGGGGGTAAGGCCGGGGAGCTGTTTTTT. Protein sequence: CASSQPGGKAGELFF. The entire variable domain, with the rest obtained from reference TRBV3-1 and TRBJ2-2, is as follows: DTAVSQTPKYLVTQMGNDKSIKCEQNLGHDTMYWYKQDSKKFLKIMFSYNNKELIINETVPNRFSPKSPDKAHLNLHINSLELGDSAVYFCASSQPGGKAGELFFGEGSRLTVL.

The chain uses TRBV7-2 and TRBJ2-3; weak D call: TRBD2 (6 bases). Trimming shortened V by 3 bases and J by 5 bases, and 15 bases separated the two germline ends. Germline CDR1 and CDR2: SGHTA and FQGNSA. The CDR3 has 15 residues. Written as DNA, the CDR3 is TGTGCCAGCAGCTTGATTGGAGGGGTGGTAGATACGCAGTATTTT. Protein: CASSLIGGVVDTQYF.

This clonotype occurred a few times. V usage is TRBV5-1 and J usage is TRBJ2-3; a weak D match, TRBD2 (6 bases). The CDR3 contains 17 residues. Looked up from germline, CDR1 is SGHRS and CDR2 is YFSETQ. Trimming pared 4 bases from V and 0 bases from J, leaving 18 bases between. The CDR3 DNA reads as TGCGCCAGCAGCCCTCAAGGACTAACACTCAGCACAGATACGCAGTATTTT. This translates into CASSPQGLTLSTDTQYF. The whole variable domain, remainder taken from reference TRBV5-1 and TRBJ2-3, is KAGVTQTPRYLIKTRGQQVTLSCSPISGHRSVSWYQQTPGQGLQFLFEYFSETQRNKGNFPGRFSGRQFSNSRSEMNVSTLELGDSALYLCASSPQGLTLSTDTQYFGPGTRLTVL.

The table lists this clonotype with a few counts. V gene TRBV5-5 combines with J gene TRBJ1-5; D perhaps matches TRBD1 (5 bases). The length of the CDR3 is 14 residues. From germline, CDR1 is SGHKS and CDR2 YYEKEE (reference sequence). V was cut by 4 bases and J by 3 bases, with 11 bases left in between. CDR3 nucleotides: TGTGCCAGCAGCCGCCAGGGAGACAATCAGCCCCAGCATTTT. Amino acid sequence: CASSRQGDNQPQHF. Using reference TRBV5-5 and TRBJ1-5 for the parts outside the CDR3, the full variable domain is DAGVTQSPTHLIKTRGQQVTLRCSPISGHKSVSWYQQVLGQGPQFIFQYYEKEERGRGNFPDRFSARQFPNYSSELNVNALLLGDSALYLCASSRQGDNQPQHFGDGTRLSIL.

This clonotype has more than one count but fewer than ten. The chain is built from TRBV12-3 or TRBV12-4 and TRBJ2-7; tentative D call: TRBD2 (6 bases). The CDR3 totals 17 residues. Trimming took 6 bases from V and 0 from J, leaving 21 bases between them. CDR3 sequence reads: CASSPVVAMTSSYEQYF. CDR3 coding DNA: TGTGCCAGCAGCCCGGTGGTAGCGATGACTAGCTCCTACGAGCAGTACTTC.

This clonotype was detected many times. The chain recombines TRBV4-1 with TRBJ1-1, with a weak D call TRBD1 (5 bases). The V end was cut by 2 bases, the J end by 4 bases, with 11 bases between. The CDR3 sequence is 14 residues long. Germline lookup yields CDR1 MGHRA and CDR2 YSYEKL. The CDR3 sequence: CASSQTPGGTEAFF. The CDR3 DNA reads TGCGCCAGCAGCCAAACACCGGGGGGCACTGAAGCTTTCTTT.